The 23 T cell receptor beta chains listed next were all sequenced from one sample in a study of identical twins. Each CDR3 protein gets one entry after TCRdb re-called the 5' RACE reads with MiXCR. The sample holds 300,000 or so distinct CDR3 sequences, roughly 10% seen once. These data are also associated with another study on yellow fever vaccine responses in identical twins.

The sample was CD8+ T cells sorted from blood. These receptors were obtained from a woman under 30 in good health.

This clonotype was seen a handful of times. J is TRBJ2-1 and V is TRBV27; 11 nucleotides match TRBD2. Trimming removed 3 bases from V and 7 bases from J; junction bases left unmatched: 14. Germline-derived CDR1 and CDR2 are MNHEY and SMNVEV (reference sequence). CDR3 length: 18 residues. The DNA of the CDR3 is TGTGCCAGCAGTTTTTCCGGACTAGCGGGTGGCCTCTGGAATGAGCAGTTCTTC. This sequence encodes CASSFSGLAGGLWNEQFF.

The rearrangement links TRBV20-1 to TRBJ2-7, with TRBD1 as a possible D gene (6 bases). V was pared by 6 bases and J by 4 bases, with 19 bases between. The CDR3 covers 14 residues. Per germline, CDR1 DFQATT and CDR2 SNEGSKA (reference sequence). CDR3 sequence: CSAFRTENLYEQYF. CDR3 nucleotide sequence: TGCAGTGCCTTCCGGACAGAAAACCTATACGAGCAGTACTTC.

A word on this clonotype: Germline and junction disagree at one end, which may indicate a read error. CDR3 sequence: CACSQEMRSGAPQETQYF. DNA of the CDR3: TGTGCCTGCAGCCAAGAAATGAGGAGCGGGGCGCCTCAAGAGACCCAGTACTTC. The gene calls are TRBV3-1 and TRBJ2-5; 7 nucleotides match TRBD2. The CDR3 has 18 residues. The germline V gene has CDR1 LGHDT and CDR2 YNNKEL (reference sequence).

This rearrangement joins TRBV28 to TRBJ2-2; D uncertain. V gave up 6 bases and J gave up 0 bases, with 8 bases separating them. The CDR3 is made up of 14 amino acids. CDR1 is MDHEN and CDR2 is SYDVKM in the germline V gene. The CDR3 nucleotides read TGTGCCAGCAGAAGGGATACGAACACCGGGGAGCTGTTTTTT. As protein: CASRRDTNTGELFF.

In this sample, this clonotype turned up a few times. This chain uses TRBV25-1 with TRBJ2-1, with no clear D. The CDR3 covers 13 residues. Trimming cost V 5 bases and J 8 bases, with 13 bases left between them. CDR1 and CDR2 from the germline V gene are MGHDK and SYGVNS. In DNA, the CDR3 is TGTGCCAGCAGTCTCGGATATGGTGATGAGCAGTTCTTC. Translating gives CASSLGYGDEQFF.

This clonotype was seen a handful of times. The chain couples TRBV5-1 to TRBJ1-6; 8 bases are shared with TRBD1. From germline, CDR1 is SGHRS and CDR2 YFSETQ. CDR3 length equals 15 residues. Trimming cost V 3 bases and J 8 bases; bases outside gene matches: 7. CDR3 residues: CASSSTGDSDSPLHF. As DNA, the CDR3 is TGCGCCAGCAGCTCGACAGGGGACAGCGATTCACCCCTCCACTTT. Supplemented by reference TRBV5-1 and TRBJ1-6, the full variable domain reads KAGVTQTPRYLIKTRGQQVTLSCSPISGHRSVSWYQQTPGQGLQFLFEYFSETQRNKGNFPGRFSGRQFSNSRSEMNVSTLELGDSALYLCASSSTGDSDSPLHFGNGTRLTVT.

This clonotype has ten or more counts. This chain links TRBV11-2 with TRBJ1-1, with unresolved D. This CDR3 has 13 amino acids. V was pared by 3 bases and J by 9 bases, with 14 bases between. The germline CDR1 and CDR2 sequences are SGHAT and FQNNGV. The CDR3 sequence is CASSFEVTEKAFF. CDR3 nucleotides: TGTGCCAGCAGCTTCGAGGTCACAGAAAAAGCTTTCTTT.

The V and J genes are TRBV7-9 and TRBJ2-7; tentatively, D is TRBD1 or TRBD2 (5 bases each). Between the trimmed V and J ends, which lost 5 bases and 12 bases, there was a span of 20 bases. This CDR3 contains 13 residues. Germline V CDR1 and CDR2: SEHNR, FQNEAQ (reference sequence). The CDR3 is CASSPDQQEDAYF. In nucleotides, the CDR3 is TGTGCCAGCAGCCCTGATCAACAGGAGGACGCGTACTTC.

This clonotype was seen only a few times. The chain has TRBV29-1 and TRBJ2-4; maybe TRBD2 (5 bases). The ends were cut back, 7 bases at V and 3 bases at J, with 13 bases in the middle. Germline CDR1 SQVTM, CDR2 ANQGSEA. CDR3 size: 13 residues. The CDR3, as DNA: TGCAGCGCCAACGTCGGGGTCAAAAACATTCAGTACTTC. Translating it yields CSANVGVKNIQYF.

This clonotype was picked up a small number of times. V and J are TRBV19 and TRBJ2-7, with a weak D call TRBD2 (5 bases). CDR3 size: 16 residues. V was shortened by 3 bases and J by 0 bases, with 15 bases between the two germline ends. The germline V gene encodes CDR1 LNHDA and CDR2 SQIVND (reference sequence). This CDR3 is CASSMTRGVGSYEQYF. In DNA, the CDR3 is TGTGCCAGTAGTATGACACGGGGAGTCGGCTCCTACGAGCAGTACTTC.

At least ten counts were recorded for this clonotype. The chain employs TRBV12-3 or TRBV12-4 and TRBJ1-2; no clear D gene. The length of the CDR3 is 13 residues. With 6 bases removed from V and 1 base from J, the gap between germline ends came to 9 bases. The CDR3 sequence: CASRDTLNYGYTF. CDR3 coding DNA: TGTGCCAGCAGAGACACTCTTAACTATGGCTACACCTTC.

This clonotype was counted only a few times. The V and J genes are TRBV7-3 and TRBJ2-3, with D uncertain. The CDR3 is made up of 14 amino acids. The germline V and J ends were trimmed by 5 bases and 2 bases, with 11 bases remaining between them. Looked up from germline, CDR1 is SGHTA and CDR2 is FQGTGA. The CDR3 region is CASSPGPPTDTQYF. The DNA of the CDR3 is TGTGCCAGCAGCCCTGGTCCCCCCACAGATACGCAGTATTTT.

The chain couples TRBV5-1 to TRBJ2-7; the D is unclear. V lost 0 bases and J lost 5, with 15 bases in between. Germline CDR1 is SGHRS and CDR2 is YFSETQ. The CDR3 has 15 amino acids. The CDR3 reads CASSLVAPTTHEQYF. The DNA for the CDR3 is TGCGCCAGCAGCTTGGTTGCCCCCACGACCCACGAGCAGTACTTC.

The chain is built from TRBV20-1 and TRBJ2-7; D remains unclear. This CDR3 is 13 amino acids long. Germline V lookup: CDR1 DFQATT, CDR2 SNEGSKA (reference sequence). Trimming took 1 base from V and 2 from J, leaving 9 bases between them. The CDR3 protein is CSARGEGTYEQYF. CDR3 nucleotides: TGCAGTGCTAGAGGAGAAGGAACCTACGAGCAGTACTTC.

The rearrangement uses TRBV9 and TRBJ2-3; 8 bases agree with TRBD1. V shed 6 bases and J 5 bases; nucleotides not matched to a gene: 11. The CDR3 loop spans 15 amino acids. Germline loops: CDR1 SGDLS, CDR2 YYNGEE. CDR3 region: CASNPRAGGRDTQYF. The CDR3 DNA reads TGTGCCAGCAACCCCCGTGCAGGGGGCAGAGATACGCAGTATTTT.

This clonotype was found many times. CDR3 loop: CSVVGRNYGYTF. DNA of the CDR3: TGCAGCGTTGTAGGGCGGAACTATGGCTACACCTTC. The chain combines TRBV29-1 with TRBJ1-2; no reliable D call. The CDR3 is 12 amino acids. Germline CDR1 reads SQVTM; CDR2 reads ANQGSEA. V was trimmed by 4 bases and J by 2 bases, leaving 8 bases between them.

This rearrangement joins TRBV27 to TRBJ2-3, with 9 positions matching TRBD2. The V gene end was trimmed by 3 bases and the J gene end by 5 bases; junction bases not matched to a gene: 6. Germline loops: CDR1 MNHEY, CDR2 SMNVEV (reference sequence). The CDR3 sequence is 15 residues long. CDR3 in amino acids: CASSFSSGEGDTQYF. In DNA form, the CDR3 reads TGTGCCAGCAGTTTTTCTAGCGGGGAGGGAGATACGCAGTATTTT.

This clonotype occurred a few times. V usage is TRBV27 and J usage is TRBJ2-7; TRBD1 aligns across 8 bases. J lost 1 base, V lost 2 bases, and 10 bases had no gene match. The CDR3 loop spans 17 amino acids. Germline CDR1 reads MNHEY; CDR2 reads SMNVEV (reference sequence). The CDR3 is CASSLIAPRTGSYEQYF. CDR3 bases: TGTGCCAGCAGTTTAATCGCCCCTAGGACAGGGTCCTACGAGCAGTACTTC.

This clonotype came up a few times. J is TRBJ2-7 and V is TRBV7-9, with D perhaps being TRBD1 or TRBD2 (5 bases each). This CDR3 has 13 amino acids. Germline V gene data show CDR1 as SEHNR and CDR2 as FQNEAQ (reference sequence). V was pared by 4 bases and J by 6 bases, with 13 bases between. CDR3 amino acids: CASSSAGGSEQYF. As DNA, the CDR3 is TGTGCCAGCAGCTCGGCTGGGGGATCCGAGCAGTACTTC.

In its sample, this clonotype was seen many times. This chain connects TRBV4-3 to TRBJ2-1; a weak D match, TRBD2 (5 bases). Per germline, CDR1 LGHNA and CDR2 YSLEER. The CDR3 spans 14 residues. Deletions cut 1 base from V and 4 bases from J, with 8 bases between. In DNA, the CDR3 is TGCGCCAGCAGCCAAGCTGAGGGATACAATGAGCAGTTCTTC. It is translated as CASSQAEGYNEQFF.

The chain combines TRBV27 with TRBJ2-6; the match to TRBD1 covers 7 bases. This CDR3 region has 17 residues. The V gene end was trimmed by 4 bases and the J gene end by 0 bases; junction bases not matched to a gene: 6. Germline V gene data show CDR1 as MNHEY and CDR2 as SMNVEV (reference sequence). The CDR3 region is CASSSGQLLSGANVLTF. The CDR3 nucleotides are TGTGCCAGCAGTTCGGGACAGCTACTCTCTGGGGCCAACGTCCTGACTTTC.

V usage is TRBV24-1 and J usage is TRBJ2-5; D not resolved. Germline CDR1 reads KGHDR; CDR2 reads SFDVKD. The CDR3 runs to 13 residues. Trimming took 5 bases from V and 9 from J, leaving 15 bases between them. The chain's CDR3 is CATSVGRNVAQYF. Here the CDR3 DNA reads TGTGCCACCAGTGTCGGGCGGAATGTGGCCCAGTACTTC.

This clonotype occurred a few times. The rearrangement links TRBV2 to TRBJ2-3; 10 bases match TRBD2. Germline CDR1 is SNHLY and CDR2 is FYNNEI. The CDR3 runs to 15 residues. V lost 6 bases, J lost 6 bases, and 9 bases stayed unmatched. The CDR3 nucleotides are TGTGCCAGCAGGCGAGCGGGGGGGCTGGATGATACGCAGTATTTT. It translates to CASRRAGGLDDTQYF.